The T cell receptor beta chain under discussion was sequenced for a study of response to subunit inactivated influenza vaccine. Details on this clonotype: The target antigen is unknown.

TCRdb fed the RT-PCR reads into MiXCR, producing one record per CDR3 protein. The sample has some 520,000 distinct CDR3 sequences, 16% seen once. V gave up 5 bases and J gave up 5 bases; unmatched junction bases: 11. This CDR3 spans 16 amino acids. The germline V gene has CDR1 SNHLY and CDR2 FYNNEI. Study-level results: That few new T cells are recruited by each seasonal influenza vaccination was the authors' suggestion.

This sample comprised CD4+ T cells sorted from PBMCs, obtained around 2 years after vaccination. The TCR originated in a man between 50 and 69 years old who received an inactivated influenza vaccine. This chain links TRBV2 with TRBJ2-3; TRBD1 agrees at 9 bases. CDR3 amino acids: CASSRDTGGAGDTQYF. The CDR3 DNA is TGTGCCAGCAGTCGGGATACAGGGGGCGCGGGAGATACGCAGTATTTT.